This entry lists 3 T cell receptor beta chains sequenced from one sample in a study of blood T cell repertoires in COVID-19. Produced via immunoSEQ multiplex PCR; TCRdb's table is partial and in-frame only. The data hold around 470,000 clones, with 90% observed a single time. The sequenced material came from PBMCs or T cells enriched from blood (not recorded which). The source of these receptors is a man aged 18 to 29 who had recovered from COVID-19.

The V call is TRBV7-9, the J call TRBJ2-7, with TRBD1 as a possible D gene (6 bases). V was pared by 2 bases and J by 2 bases, with 10 bases between. Per germline, CDR1 SEHNR and CDR2 FQNEAQ (reference sequence). This CDR3 spans 14 amino acids. This chain's CDR3 is CASSLLGQTYEQYF. CDR3 DNA: TGTGCCAGCAGCTTATTAGGACAGACCTACGAGCAGTACTTC.

The chain's CDR3 is CASKQAGVAYEQYF. CDR3 DNA sequence: TGTGCCAGCAAACAAGCGGGGGTGGCCTACGAGCAGTACTTC. The rearrangement links TRBV27 to TRBJ2-7, with TRBD2 matching 8 bases. Germline CDR1 MNHEY, CDR2 SMNVEV (reference sequence). The CDR3 is 14 amino acids. Trimming cost V 7 bases and J 2 bases; bases outside gene matches: 7.

The chain combines TRBV7-3 with TRBJ2-2; TRBD2 matches 7 bases. The germline gives CDR1 SGHTA, CDR2 FQGTGA. The CDR3 is made up of 18 amino acids. Germline trimming cut 2 bases from V and 0 bases from J; bases unmatched to any gene: 9. The CDR3 loop reads CASSLGPGGRSNTGELFF. CDR3 DNA sequence: TGTGCCAGCAGCTTAGGCCCGGGAGGACGTTCGAACACCGGGGAGCTGTTTTTT. Full variable domain (remainder filled in from reference TRBV7-3 and TRBJ2-2): GAGVSQTPSNKVTEKGKYVELRCDPISGHTALYWYRQSLGQGPEFLIYFQGTGAADDSGLPNDRFFAVRPEGSVSTLKIQRTERGDSAVYLCASSLGPGGRSNTGELFFGEGSRLTVL.